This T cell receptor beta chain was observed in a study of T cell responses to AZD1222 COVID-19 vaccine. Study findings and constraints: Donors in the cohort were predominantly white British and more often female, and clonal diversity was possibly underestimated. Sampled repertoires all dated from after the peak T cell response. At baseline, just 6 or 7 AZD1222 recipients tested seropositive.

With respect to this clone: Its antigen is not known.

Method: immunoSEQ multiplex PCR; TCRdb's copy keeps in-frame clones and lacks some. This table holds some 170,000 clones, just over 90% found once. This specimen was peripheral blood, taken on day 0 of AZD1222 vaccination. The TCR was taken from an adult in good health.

CDR3 nucleotide sequence: TGCGCCAGCAGCCAGCGGGACAGGCAGCCGGGTGAAAAACTGTTTTTT. Residues: CASSQRDRQPGEKLFF. This chain uses TRBV4-1 with TRBJ1-4; 8 positions match TRBD1. Trimming at V came to 3 bases and at J to 7 bases, leaving 10 bases not matched to a gene. The CDR3 has 16 amino acids. Germline V gene lookup returns CDR1 MGHRA and CDR2 YSYEKL.